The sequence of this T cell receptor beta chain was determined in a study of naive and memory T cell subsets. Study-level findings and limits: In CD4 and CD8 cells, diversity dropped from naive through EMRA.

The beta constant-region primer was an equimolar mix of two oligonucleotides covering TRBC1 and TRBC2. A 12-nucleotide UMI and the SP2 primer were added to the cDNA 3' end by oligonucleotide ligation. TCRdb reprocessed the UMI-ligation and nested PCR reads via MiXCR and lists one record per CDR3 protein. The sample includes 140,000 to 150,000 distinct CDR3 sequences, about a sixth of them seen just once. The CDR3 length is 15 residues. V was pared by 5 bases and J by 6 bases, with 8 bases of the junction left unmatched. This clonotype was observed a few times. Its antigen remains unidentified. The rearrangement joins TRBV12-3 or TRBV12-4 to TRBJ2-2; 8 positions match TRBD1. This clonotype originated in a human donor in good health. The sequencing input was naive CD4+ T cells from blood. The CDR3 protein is CASSIWTGLPGELFF. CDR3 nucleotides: TGTGCCAGCAGTATCTGGACAGGGCTGCCCGGGGAGCTGTTTTTT.